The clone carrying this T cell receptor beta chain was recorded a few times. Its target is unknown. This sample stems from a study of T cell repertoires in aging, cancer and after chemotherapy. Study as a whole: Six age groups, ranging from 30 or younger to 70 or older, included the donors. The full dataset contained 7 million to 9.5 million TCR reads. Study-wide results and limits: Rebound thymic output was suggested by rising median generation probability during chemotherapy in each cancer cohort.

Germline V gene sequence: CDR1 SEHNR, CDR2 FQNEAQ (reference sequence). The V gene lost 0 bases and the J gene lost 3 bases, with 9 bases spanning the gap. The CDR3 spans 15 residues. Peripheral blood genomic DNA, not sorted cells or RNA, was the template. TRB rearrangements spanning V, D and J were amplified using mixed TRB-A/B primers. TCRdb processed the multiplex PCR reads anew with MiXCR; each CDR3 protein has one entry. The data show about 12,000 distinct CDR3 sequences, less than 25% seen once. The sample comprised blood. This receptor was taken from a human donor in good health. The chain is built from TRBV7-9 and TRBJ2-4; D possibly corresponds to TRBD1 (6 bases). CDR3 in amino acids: CASSLASGVKNIQYF. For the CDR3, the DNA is TGTGCCAGCAGCTTAGCTTCAGGGGTCAAAAACATTCAGTACTTC. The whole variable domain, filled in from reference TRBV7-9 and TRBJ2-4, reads DTGVSQNPRHKITKRGQNVTFRCDPISEHNRLYWYRQTLGQGPEFLTYFQNEAQLEKSRLLSDRFSAERPKGSFSTLEIQRTEQGDSAMYLCASSLASGVKNIQYFGAGTRLSVL.